A single sample gave rise to the 29 T cell receptor beta chains below, sequenced in a study of OX40 agonist ivuxolimab in advanced cancers. Some clones are missing from TCRdb's copy, which holds only in-frame ones; the method was immunoSEQ multiplex PCR. Of about 70,000 clones listed, around 90% are singletons. This material consisted of CD4+ or CD8+ T cells sorted from blood, taken in a trial of the OX40 agonist ivuxolimab. These receptors were obtained from an adult with an advanced solid tumor such as melanoma, head and neck, liver or kidney cancer.

The chain uses TRBV7-9 and TRBJ2-5; D could derive from TRBD1 or TRBD2 (6 bases each). The CDR3 spans 14 residues. Germline-derived CDR1 and CDR2 are SEHNR and FQNEAQ (reference sequence). Trimming left V 7 bases short and J 4 bases short, with 16 bases between. Here the CDR3 DNA reads TGTGCCAGCAACCACGGAGGGGGATCAGAGACCCAGTACTTC. This codes for CASNHGGGSETQYF.

The V and J genes are TRBV28 and TRBJ2-7; D perhaps matches TRBD1 (5 bases). Deletions cut 2 bases from V and 2 bases from J, with 10 bases between. The CDR3 runs 14 residues. Looked up from germline, CDR1 is MDHEN and CDR2 is SYDVKM. CDR3 nucleotides: TGTGCCAGCAGTTTACCCAGGGCCCCCTACGAGCAGTACTTC. Translating gives CASSLPRAPYEQYF.

The gene calls are TRBV6-6 and TRBJ2-7; a possible D gene is TRBD1 (5 bases). V dropped 4 bases and J dropped 2 bases, with 12 bases sitting between them. The CDR3 loop spans 14 amino acids. CDR1 MNHNY and CDR2 SVGAGI come from the germline V gene (reference sequence). The CDR3 region is CASSWSQDTYEQYF. In nucleotides, the CDR3 is TGTGCCAGCAGTTGGAGTCAGGACACCTACGAGCAGTACTTC.

The rearrangement uses TRBV6-1 and TRBJ2-1; perhaps TRBD2 as D (5 bases). The germline gives CDR1 MNHNS, CDR2 SASEGT. V was cut by 4 bases and J by 0 bases, with 13 bases left in between. There are 16 residues in the CDR3. The CDR3 DNA is TGTGCCAGCAGTGCCCTCAGAGCGGTCTCCTACAATGAGCAGTTCTTC. It is translated as CASSALRAVSYNEQFF.

The chain has TRBV28 and TRBJ1-2, with 9 bases matching TRBD1. Trimming at V came to 5 bases and at J to 1 base, leaving 8 bases not matched to a gene. The CDR3 has 16 residues. The germline V gene has CDR1 MDHEN and CDR2 SYDVKM. DNA for the CDR3: TGTGCCAGCAGTCCCAACAGGGGGCGGGATAACTATGGCTACACCTTC. This translates into CASSPNRGRDNYGYTF.

The chain recombines TRBV6-6 with TRBJ2-2; tentative D call: TRBD1 (6 bases). Per germline, CDR1 MNHNY and CDR2 SVGAGI (reference sequence). The CDR3 spans 14 residues. V was clipped by 8 bases and J by 5 bases, with 15 bases between them. The CDR3 region is CASGGGEWTGELFF. CDR3 sequence (DNA): TGTGCCAGCGGTGGGGGCGAATGGACCGGGGAGCTGTTTTTT.

This clone was counted a single time. The junction departs from germline at one end; a sequencing error may be responsible. V gene TRBV7-9 combines with J gene TRBJ2-3, with TRBD2 matching over 8 bases. CDR1 is SEHNR and CDR2 is FQNEAQ in the germline V gene (reference sequence). The CDR3 is 16 amino acids. The CDR3 nucleotides read TGTGCCAGCAGTTTAGGGGGAGCGGGGGGCACAGATACGCAGTATTTT. It is translated as CASSLGGAGGTDTQYF.

This chain uses TRBV7-9 with TRBJ1-1; TRBD1 matches at 7 bases. The germline gives CDR1 SEHNR, CDR2 FQNEAQ (reference sequence). The length of the CDR3 is 15 residues. Trimming cost V 6 bases and J 5 bases; bases outside gene matches: 12. Here the CDR3 reads CASRNLDRVITEAFF. CDR3 DNA: TGTGCCAGCAGGAACCTAGACAGGGTAATTACTGAAGCTTTCTTT.

V is TRBV6-5 and J is TRBJ2-2; 9 positions match TRBD1. Germline V gene sequence: CDR1 MNHEY, CDR2 SVGAGI. The CDR3 consists of 15 residues. V dropped 6 bases and J dropped 4; count of bases not matched to a gene: 6. The CDR3 loop is CASSPTGGTTGELFF. CDR3 bases: TGTGCCAGCAGCCCCACAGGGGGCACCACCGGGGAGCTGTTTTTT.

The chain carries TRBV7-2 and TRBJ2-7; weak D call: TRBD2 (5 bases). The CDR3 loop spans 15 amino acids. CDR1 is SGHTA, CDR2 FQGNSA, per germline. Trimming took off 4 bases at V and 3 bases at J, with 16 bases between the two ends. The CDR3 nucleotides are TGTGCCAGCAGCTCGCGGGCCGAGAACCTCTACGAGCAGTACTTC. Translating gives CASSSRAENLYEQYF. Full variable domain (missing parts from reference TRBV7-2 and TRBJ2-7): GAGVSQSPSNKVTEKGKDVELRCDPISGHTALYWYRQSLGQGLEFLIYFQGNSAPDKSGLPSDRFSAERTGGSVSTLTIQRTQQEDSAVYLCASSSRAENLYEQYFGPGTRLTVT.

The V and J genes are TRBV2 and TRBJ2-1; TRBD1 agrees at 12 bases. The germline V gene has CDR1 SNHLY and CDR2 FYNNEI. V gave up 6 bases and J gave up 7 bases; unmatched junction bases: 7. The CDR3 covers 15 residues. The CDR3 DNA sequence: TGTGCCAGCAGGAGGGACAGGGGGCGTCGTAATGAGCAGTTCTTC. It yields the protein CASRRDRGRRNEQFF.

The CDR3 sequence is CATSDFSFSLSRYNEQFF. CDR3 nucleotide sequence: TGTGCCACCTCGGACTTCAGTTTCTCACTCTCGAGATACAATGAGCAGTTCTTC. The V gene is TRBV2, the J gene TRBJ2-1, with a possible D match to TRBD2 (5 bases). Trimming left V 10 bases short and J 4 bases short, with 29 bases between. Germline V gene lookup returns CDR1 SNHLY and CDR2 FYNNEI. This CDR3 has 18 residues.

This chain joins TRBV19 and TRBJ1-1; 12 bases fit TRBD1. V gave up 3 bases and J gave up 10 bases; unmatched junction bases: 6. Germline CDR1 is LNHDA and CDR2 is SQIVND (reference sequence). This CDR3 spans 14 amino acids. Written as DNA, the CDR3 is TGTGCCAGTAGTATGGGACAGGGGGCCTCAGGAGCTTTCTTT. It translates to CASSMGQGASGAFF.

The rearrangement links TRBV7-8 to TRBJ1-1; D call uncertain. CDR1 SGHVS and CDR2 FQNEAQ come from the germline V gene. V was clipped by 1 base and J by 0 bases, with 6 bases between them. This CDR3 comprises 14 residues. The CDR3 DNA follows: TGTGCCAGCAGCTTAGTGGGTGTGAACACTGAAGCTTTCTTT. This encodes CASSLVGVNTEAFF.

The chain links TRBV6-1 to TRBJ2-7; TRBD1 aligns across 7 bases. The germline gives CDR1 MNHNS, CDR2 SASEGT. Trimming at V came to 2 bases and at J to 1 base, leaving 5 bases not matched to a gene. CDR3 length equals 15 residues. CDR3 nucleotide sequence: TGTGCCAGCAGTGAACTGGACAGGCGATCCTACGAGCAGTACTTC. Translating gives CASSELDRRSYEQYF.

V usage is TRBV7-2 and J usage is TRBJ2-1; D may be TRBD2 (6 bases). V lost 5 bases, J lost 6 bases, and 14 bases lay in between. CDR3 length equals 14 residues. Looked up from germline, CDR1 is SGHTA and CDR2 is FQGNSA. Written as DNA, the CDR3 is TGTGCCAGCAGCCGGGACTTCTATGGCAATGAGCAGTTCTTC. It yields the protein CASSRDFYGNEQFF.

The rearrangement joins TRBV9 to TRBJ2-7; unclear D gene. The V gene lost 4 bases and the J gene lost 4 bases, with 12 bases spanning the gap. The germline V gene encodes CDR1 SGDLS and CDR2 YYNGEE. The CDR3 spans 13 residues. The CDR3 is CASSPQGDYEQYF. CDR3 bases: TGTGCCAGCAGCCCCCAAGGCGATTACGAGCAGTACTTC.

V is TRBV7-8 and J is TRBJ2-7; TRBD1 agrees at 8 bases. The CDR3 contains 14 residues. The trim removed 1 base at V and 5 bases at J, leaving 4 bases unmatched. Germline-derived CDR1 and CDR2 are SGHVS and FQNEAQ. This CDR3 is CASSLDDRGHEQYF. DNA for the CDR3: TGTGCCAGCAGCTTAGACGACAGGGGCCACGAGCAGTACTTC.

The chain has TRBV10-3 and TRBJ2-7; TRBD1 matches 7 bases. V shed 4 bases and J 0 bases; nucleotides not matched to a gene: 15. The CDR3 length is 18 residues. CDR1 ENHRY and CDR2 SYGVKD come from the germline V gene. In nucleotides, the CDR3 is TGTGCCATCAGTGGGGGGCCCAGGGACAGCTCGAGCTCCTACGAGCAGTACTTC. It codes for CAISGGPRDSSSSYEQYF.

The V and J genes are TRBV12-5 and TRBJ2-2; D is unresolved. Trimming removed 3 bases from V and 1 base from J, with 3 bases in between. The germline CDR1 and CDR2 sequences are LGHNT and FRNRAP. The CDR3 loop spans 13 amino acids. CDR3 residues: CASGLVNTGELFF. The CDR3 DNA is TGTGCTAGTGGTTTAGTGAACACCGGGGAGCTGTTTTTT.

V usage is TRBV2 and J usage is TRBJ2-5, with D unclear. Germline assignment: CDR1 SNHLY and CDR2 FYNNEI. V lost 6 bases and J lost 4, with 18 bases in between. This CDR3 is built from 15 residues. CDR3: CASRKEWVDGETQYF. CDR3 nucleotides: TGTGCCAGCAGGAAGGAGTGGGTGGATGGAGAGACCCAGTACTTC.

The CDR3 DNA is TGTGCCAGCAGCCCCGACTCCTTACTTAGCACAGATACGCAGTATTTT. Amino acids: CASSPDSLLSTDTQYF. V is TRBV7-3 and J is TRBJ2-3, with no clear D. Looked up from germline, CDR1 is SGHTA and CDR2 is FQGTGA. The V end lost 5 bases, the J end lost 0 bases, and 15 bases lay between the germline ends. There are 16 residues in the CDR3.

The rearrangement uses TRBV5-1 and TRBJ2-1, with 10 bases fitting TRBD2. CDR3 size: 16 residues. Losses at the gene ends were 0 bases for V and 10 bases for J; bases not matched to a gene: 10. CDR1 and CDR2 from the germline V gene are SGHRS and YFSETQ. CDR3 DNA sequence: TGCGCCAGCAGCTTGGGCCTAGCGGGAGTCGAGCGGGAGCAGTTCTTC. Translation: CASSLGLAGVEREQFF.

V and J are TRBV18 and TRBJ1-3; a possible D gene is TRBD1 (6 bases). Germline assignment: CDR1 KGHSH and CDR2 LQKENI. CDR3 length equals 16 residues. Trimming removed 3 bases at V and 0 bases at J, with 12 bases between. CDR3 coding DNA: TGTGCCAGCTCACCCAGACAGGCCGACTCTGGAAACACCATATATTTT. Residues: CASSPRQADSGNTIYF.

A few counts support this clone. The chain has TRBV28 and TRBJ1-5; no clear D gene. V was trimmed by 5 bases and J by 6 bases, leaving 11 bases between them. Germline CDR1 is MDHEN and CDR2 is SYDVKM. The CDR3 is made up of 13 amino acids. CDR3 nucleotides: TGTGCCAGCAGTGCTTACGGGGTTCAGCCCCAGCATTTT. This codes for CASSAYGVQPQHF.

CDR3 loop: CASSPRASPLHF. The CDR3 nucleotides are TGTGCCAGCAGCCCCCGGGCTTCACCCCTCCACTTT. The genes are TRBV2 and TRBJ1-6; no clear D gene. V was cut by 6 bases and J by 9 bases, with 9 bases left in between. CDR1 is SNHLY and CDR2 is FYNNEI in the germline V gene. The CDR3 runs to 12 residues.

The V call is TRBV28, the J call TRBJ1-1; perhaps TRBD1 as D (5 bases). CDR3 size: 13 residues. Germline assignment: CDR1 MDHEN and CDR2 SYDVKM. V was cut by 7 bases and J by 10 bases, with 19 bases left in between. The DNA of the CDR3 is TGTGCCAGCAACCCGGGACCCCGGGTCGTAGCTTTCTTT. Amino acids: CASNPGPRVVAFF.

The chain employs TRBV25-1 and TRBJ2-1; D may be TRBD1 (5 bases). The V end was cut by 9 bases, the J end by 3 bases, with 12 bases between. The CDR3 consists of 13 residues. In germline, CDR1 is MGHDK, CDR2 SYGVNS. The CDR3 coding sequence is TGTGCCAGTAGTAGGGGCGTCTACAATGAGCAGTTCTTC. It translates to CASSRGVYNEQFF.

The sample holds a few counts of this clone. The V gene is TRBV5-4, the J gene TRBJ2-2; 8 bases match TRBD2. CDR1 SGHNT and CDR2 YYREEE come from the germline V gene (reference sequence). Trimming cost V 4 bases and J 1 base; bases outside gene matches: 3. There are 15 residues in the CDR3. CDR3 sequence (DNA): TGTGCCAGCAGCAGGGCGGGGGGGAACACCGGGGAGCTGTTTTTT. As protein: CASSRAGGNTGELFF.